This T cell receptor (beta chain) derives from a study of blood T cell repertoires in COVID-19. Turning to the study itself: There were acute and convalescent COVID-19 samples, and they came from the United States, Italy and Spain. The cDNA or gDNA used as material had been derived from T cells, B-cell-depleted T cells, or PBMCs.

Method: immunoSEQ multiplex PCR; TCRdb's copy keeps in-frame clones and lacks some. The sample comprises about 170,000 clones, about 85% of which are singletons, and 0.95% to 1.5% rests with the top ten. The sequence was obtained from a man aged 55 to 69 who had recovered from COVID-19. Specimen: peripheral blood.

CDR3 sequence reads: CASSLAGLGTDTQYF. CDR3 in DNA: TGTGCCAGCAGCCTAGCGGGCTTAGGCACAGATACGCAGTATTTT. The V call is TRBV6-2 or TRBV6-3, the J call TRBJ2-3; 8 bases fit TRBD2. CDR3 length: 15 amino acids. From germline, CDR1 is MNHEY and CDR2 SVGEGT. V was pared by 6 bases and J by 1 base, with 6 bases of the junction left unmatched.